This T cell receptor (beta chain) was retrieved from a study of PD-1 blockade in mismatch repair-deficient tumors. Some clones are missing from TCRdb's copy, which holds only in-frame ones; the method was immunoSEQ multiplex PCR. This repertoire shows 70,000 to 95,000 clones, around 80% found once; its top ten account for roughly 6%. All patients were mismatch repair deficient, assessed by either PCR or immunohistochemistry. TCRs were sequenced from three patients responding to pembrolizumab. The receptor comes from an adult with mismatch repair-deficient cancer. The sequences come from peripheral blood, collected 44 weeks after starting pembrolizumab.

CDR3 loop: CASSPGTSGSQETQYF. The CDR3 DNA follows: TGTGCCAGCAGCCCAGGGACTAGCGGGAGCCAAGAGACCCAGTACTTC. This chain uses TRBV13 with TRBJ2-5; TRBD2 aligns across 14 bases. CDR1 and CDR2 (germline): PRHDT, FYEKMQ (reference sequence). The CDR3 is 16 residues long. V was clipped by 5 bases and J by 1 base; unmatched bases: 3.